These 30 T cell receptor beta chains were all obtained from the same sample, sequenced in a study of blood T cell repertoires in COVID-19 (dated by TCRdb to the early 2020s). The receptor library was made with the immunoSEQ multiplex PCR assay. What TCRdb holds here is the immuneACCESS table cut down to in-frame rearrangements. Part of the clones is not present; checked against another copy, under half of the missing clones reflect an unresolved V gene, and the others are unexplained. The sample yields about 53,000 clones; 77% were counted once. The ten largest clones add up to 43% of the sample. The sequenced material came from peripheral blood. These receptors were taken from a man aged 65 to 85 with active or convalescent COVID-19.

The V and J genes are TRBV5-1 and TRBJ2-7; 11 bases map to TRBD1. Germline V lookup: CDR1 SGHRS, CDR2 YFSETQ. This CDR3 comprises 15 residues. V shed 2 bases, J shed 5 bases, and the junction held 6 bases outside the gene matches. The DNA of the CDR3 is TGCGCCAGCAGCTTAGGGACAGGGGGACTCCACGAGCAGTACTTC. It codes for CASSLGTGGLHEQYF. The full variable domain, in which reference TRBV5-1 and TRBJ2-7 provide the parts outside the CDR3, is KAGVTQTPRYLIKTRGQQVTLSCSPISGHRSVSWYQQTPGQGLQFLFEYFSETQRNKGNFPGRFSGRQFSNSRSEMNVSTLELGDSALYLCASSLGTGGLHEQYFGPGTRLTVT.

This chain links TRBV11-2 with TRBJ2-3; 16 bases are a match to TRBD2. The V and J ends lost 5 bases and 2 bases, in that order; junction bases with no gene match: 4. The CDR3 has 17 residues. The V gene's germline CDR1 is SGHAT and CDR2 FQNNGV. The DNA of the CDR3 is TGTGCCAGCAGCCCGGGACTAGCGGGGGGGTTCACAGATACGCAGTATTTT. It is translated as CASSPGLAGGFTDTQYF.

The rearrangement joins TRBV9 to TRBJ1-6; possibly TRBD1 for D (5 bases). Deletions cut 4 bases from V and 7 bases from J, with 15 bases between. Germline loops: CDR1 SGDLS, CDR2 YYNGEE. This CDR3 spans 15 amino acids. The CDR3 loop reads CASSYRFGGNSPLHF. In DNA, the CDR3 is TGTGCCAGCAGCTACCGATTCGGGGGGAATTCACCCCTCCACTTT.

This chain uses TRBV5-1 with TRBJ1-1; D remains ambiguous. V lost 0 bases, J lost 0 bases, and 9 bases lay in between. Germline V gene sequence: CDR1 SGHRS, CDR2 YFSETQ. The CDR3 consists of 15 residues. The CDR3 DNA reads TGCGCCAGCAGCTTGGGAGCAGGAATGAACACTGAAGCTTTCTTT. Translated, it gives CASSLGAGMNTEAFF.

The CDR3 reads CASRGQGRNNSPLHF. The CDR3 coding sequence is TGTGCCAGCAGGGGACAGGGACGGAATAATTCACCCCTCCACTTT. The chain couples TRBV6-5 to TRBJ1-6; 9 nucleotides match TRBD1. This CDR3 is 15 amino acids long. In germline, CDR1 is MNHEY, CDR2 SVGAGI. J was trimmed by 5 bases and V by 6 bases; bases with no gene match: 5.

This clone was recorded a few times. The genes are TRBV2 and TRBJ2-7; tentative D call: TRBD2 (6 bases). CDR3 length: 13 amino acids. Germline assignment: CDR1 SNHLY and CDR2 FYNNEI. The V and J ends lost 11 bases and 0 bases respectively, with 14 bases between them. As DNA, the CDR3 is TGTGCCGCTGCTGGGGGGTTCTCCTACGAGCAGTACTTC. Amino acid sequence: CAAAGGFSYEQYF.

The chain has TRBV2 and TRBJ1-1; D remains ambiguous. V was cut by 8 bases and J by 6 bases, with 16 bases left in between. CDR1 and CDR2 (germline): SNHLY, FYNNEI. The CDR3 contains 13 residues. The CDR3 spells CASHLTRPSEAFF. The DNA of the CDR3 is TGTGCCAGCCACTTAACTCGTCCCTCTGAAGCTTTCTTT.

The chain uses TRBV2 and TRBJ2-3; TRBD2 matches 8 bases. The CDR3 loop spans 16 amino acids. In germline, CDR1 is SNHLY, CDR2 FYNNEI. With 1 base clipped from V and 5 bases from J, the junction kept 8 bases outside the gene matches. The CDR3 DNA reads as TGTGCCAGCAGTGAAGAGGCGGGAGGTGTGGGAGATACGCAGTATTTT. Translation: CASSEEAGGVGDTQYF.

The chain joins TRBV19 to TRBJ1-6, with D unresolved. Germline values: CDR1 LNHDA, CDR2 SQIVND (reference sequence). The CDR3 sequence is 14 residues long. V lost 0 bases, J lost 10 bases, and 10 bases lay in between. The CDR3 region has the DNA TGTGCCAGTAGTATAGATCTACTCCGATCACCCCTCCACTTT. Translating it yields CASSIDLLRSPLHF.

The chain recombines TRBV11-3 with TRBJ2-1; TRBD2 aligns across 8 bases. V shed 1 base, J shed 6 bases, and the junction held 5 bases outside the gene matches. Germline assignment: CDR1 SGHNT and CDR2 YENEEA. This CDR3 region has 15 residues. The CDR3 loop is CASSLAGGPVNEQFF. CDR3 in DNA: TGTGCCAGCAGCTTAGCGGGAGGGCCAGTCAATGAGCAGTTCTTC.

The chain joins TRBV6-2 or TRBV6-3 to TRBJ2-3; 7 positions agree with TRBD1. The CDR3 totals 16 residues. Germline assignment: CDR1 MNHEY and CDR2 SVGEGT. Trimming removed 2 bases from V and 0 bases from J; junction bases left unmatched: 5. The CDR3 bases are TGTGCCAGCAGTTACCCCTCACAGGGGAGCACAGATACGCAGTATTTT. As protein: CASSYPSQGSTDTQYF.

The chain is built from TRBV12-5 and TRBJ1-6; 7 nucleotides line up with TRBD1. Trimming at V came to 0 bases and at J to 0 bases, leaving 14 bases not matched to a gene. Germline CDR1 LGHNT, CDR2 FRNRAP. The CDR3 has 21 residues. The CDR3 protein is CASGLVQVHDRESSYNSPLHF. The CDR3 DNA reads TGTGCTAGTGGTTTGGTCCAGGTACATGACAGGGAAAGCTCCTATAATTCACCCCTCCACTTT.

This chain joins TRBV6-6 and TRBJ2-3; the match to TRBD2 covers 12 bases. With 5 bases clipped from V and 4 bases from J, the junction kept 16 bases outside the gene matches. The CDR3 consists of 19 residues. CDR1 and CDR2 from the germline V gene are MNHNY and SVGAGI (reference sequence). Here the CDR3 reads CASSPPTLAGGLMPDTQYF. The DNA of the CDR3 is TGTGCCAGCAGTCCTCCCACTCTAGCGGGGGGGCTGATGCCAGATACGCAGTATTTT.

V and J are TRBV7-2 and TRBJ2-5; 12 bases fit TRBD2. The CDR3 loop spans 18 amino acids. Trimming at V came to 1 base and at J to 4 bases, leaving 10 bases not matched to a gene. Germline V gene lookup returns CDR1 SGHTA and CDR2 FQGNSA. The CDR3 reads CASSLVASGGAGRETQYF. CDR3 DNA sequence: TGTGCCAGCAGCTTAGTGGCTAGCGGGGGGGCCGGTCGAGAGACCCAGTACTTC.

The chain employs TRBV27 and TRBJ1-6, with a possible D match to TRBD1 (6 bases). Trimming left V 0 bases short and J 13 bases short, with 13 bases between. The CDR3 runs to 14 residues. Looked up from germline, CDR1 is MNHEY and CDR2 is SMNVEV (reference sequence). This CDR3 is CASSLSLGGHPLHF. As DNA, the CDR3 is TGTGCCAGCAGTTTATCGCTAGGGGGTCATCCCCTCCACTTT.

The genes are TRBV2 and TRBJ1-2; possible D gene TRBD1, 6 bases. Trimming took off 6 bases at V and 4 bases at J, with 12 bases between the two ends. CDR1 and CDR2 (germline): SNHLY, FYNNEI. The CDR3 loop spans 13 amino acids. CDR3 DNA sequence: TGTGCCAGCAGCGAGAGGGGGGGCTATGGCTACACCTTC. Amino acid sequence: CASSERGGYGYTF.

The chain uses TRBV6-5 and TRBJ1-2; D gene ambiguous. The CDR3 extends over 13 amino acids. Trimming stripped 4 bases from V and 6 bases from J, with 12 bases between. Germline V gene lookup returns CDR1 MNHEY and CDR2 SVGAGI. The chain's CDR3 is CASSLGPFNGYTF. CDR3 nucleotides: TGTGCCAGCAGTTTGGGCCCCTTTAATGGCTACACCTTC.

The rearrangement joins TRBV6-6 to TRBJ2-5, with D perhaps TRBD2 (6 bases). Germline CDR1 reads MNHNY; CDR2 reads SVGAGI (reference sequence). The CDR3 covers 14 residues. The V end was cut by 1 base, the J end by 2 bases, with 8 bases between. Written as DNA, the CDR3 is TGTGCCAGCAGTTACTTCGGGGGTCAAGAGACCCAGTACTTC. Translated: CASSYFGGQETQYF.

This clone was seen a few times. The chain links TRBV24-1 to TRBJ2-7; 7 nucleotides match TRBD2. Germline CDR1 reads KGHDR; CDR2 reads SFDVKD. Losses at the gene ends were 0 bases for V and 4 bases for J; bases not matched to a gene: 8. The CDR3 consists of 16 residues. The CDR3: CATSDLMGRERYEQYF. CDR3 nucleotide sequence: TGTGCCACCAGTGATTTGATGGGGCGGGAGAGGTACGAGCAGTACTTC.

This clone appeared a single time. This chain joins TRBV9 and TRBJ2-2, with D possibly being TRBD2 (6 bases). Trimming left V 5 bases short and J 1 base short, with 15 bases between. CDR1 is SGDLS, CDR2 YYNGEE, per germline. The CDR3 consists of 16 residues. Written as DNA, the CDR3 is TGTGCCAGCAGAGATTCTTGGGGGGAGAACACCGGGGAGCTGTTTTTT. Translated: CASRDSWGENTGELFF.

This clone was seen a handful of times. The rearrangement links TRBV15 to TRBJ1-3, with no clear D. CDR1 and CDR2 from the germline V gene are LNHNV and YYDKDF (reference sequence). Trimming stripped 3 bases from V and 4 bases from J, with 10 bases between. The CDR3 contains 14 residues. The CDR3 region has the DNA TGTGCCACCAGCAGCGAGATCTTCGGAAACACCATATATTTT. Residues: CATSSEIFGNTIYF.

This chain joins TRBV5-1 and TRBJ2-1, with a possible D match to TRBD2 (6 bases). Trimming removed 5 bases from V and 0 bases from J, with 12 bases in between. From germline, CDR1 is SGHRS and CDR2 YFSETQ. CDR3 length: 15 residues. The CDR3 DNA reads TGCGCCAGCAGATATATAGCGGCCTCCTACAATGAGCAGTTCTTC. This encodes CASRYIAASYNEQFF.

V is TRBV6-5 and J is TRBJ2-1, with 8 bases that match TRBD1. This CDR3 is built from 15 residues. Unmatched junction bases numbered 9, after V lost 6 bases and J lost 5 bases. Germline CDR1 and CDR2: MNHEY and SVGAGI. The CDR3 reads CASSWGRGRNNEQFF. The CDR3 DNA reads TGTGCCAGCAGCTGGGGCAGGGGGCGAAACAATGAGCAGTTCTTC.

This sequence joins TRBV4-1 and TRBJ1-1; D unclear. V lost 1 base and J 0 bases, leaving 18 bases between the germline ends. This CDR3 comprises 18 residues. CDR1 and CDR2 (germline): MGHRA, YSYEKL. The CDR3 is CASSQGLLAKRMNTEAFF. CDR3 in DNA: TGCGCCAGCAGCCAAGGACTATTAGCTAAGAGGATGAACACTGAAGCTTTCTTT.

This sequence joins TRBV28 and TRBJ2-4, with 7 positions matching TRBD1. The CDR3 length is 18 residues. Germline-derived CDR1 and CDR2 are MDHEN and SYDVKM. V trimming: 3 bases; J trimming: 0 bases; junction bases outside the gene matches: 11. As DNA, the CDR3 is TGTGCCAGCAGTTTTACCCGCGACAGGGCGATAGCCAAAAACATTCAGTACTTC. It encodes CASSFTRDRAIAKNIQYF.

This chain links TRBV18 with TRBJ1-1; 9 bases align to TRBD1. The V and J ends lost 3 bases and 4 bases, in that order; junction bases with no gene match: 3. Germline lookup yields CDR1 KGHSH and CDR2 LQKENI. CDR3 size: 14 residues. For the CDR3, the DNA is TGTGCCAGCTCACCCGACAGGGGGGTCACTGAAGCTTTCTTT. It specifies CASSPDRGVTEAFF.

The chain recombines TRBV19 with TRBJ2-1, with 8 bases that match TRBD2. CDR1 is LNHDA, CDR2 SQIVND, per germline (reference sequence). This CDR3 region has 15 residues. The ends lost 0 bases at V and 4 bases at J; junction bases unmatched: 2. The CDR3 DNA reads as TGTGCCAGTAGTATAGAACTAGCGGCATACAATGAGCAGTTCTTC. Protein sequence: CASSIELAAYNEQFF.

The chain combines TRBV2 with TRBJ1-1; TRBD1 agrees at 9 bases. With V trimmed by 10 bases and J by 11 bases, 11 bases remained unmatched. This CDR3 is built from 12 residues. CDR1 is SNHLY and CDR2 is FYNNEI in the germline V gene. CDR3 loop: CATSRTGDKAFF. DNA of the CDR3: TGTGCCACCTCTAGGACAGGGGATAAGGCTTTCTTT.

CDR3 DNA sequence: TGCGCCAGCAGACCGGGTCCCTACGAGCAGTACTTC. Translation gives CASRPGPYEQYF. This sequence joins TRBV10-2 and TRBJ2-7; D ambiguous. V gave up 6 bases and J gave up 2 bases, with 8 bases separating them. Germline V gene sequence: CDR1 WSHSY, CDR2 SAAADI. The CDR3 runs 12 residues.

The V call is TRBV12-3 or TRBV12-4, the J call TRBJ1-6, with unresolved D. V was clipped by 7 bases and J by 12 bases, with 13 bases between them. This CDR3 comprises 12 residues. CDR3 protein: CASTRTTQPLHF. The DNA for the CDR3 is TGTGCCAGCACCCGGACTACCCAACCCCTCCACTTT.